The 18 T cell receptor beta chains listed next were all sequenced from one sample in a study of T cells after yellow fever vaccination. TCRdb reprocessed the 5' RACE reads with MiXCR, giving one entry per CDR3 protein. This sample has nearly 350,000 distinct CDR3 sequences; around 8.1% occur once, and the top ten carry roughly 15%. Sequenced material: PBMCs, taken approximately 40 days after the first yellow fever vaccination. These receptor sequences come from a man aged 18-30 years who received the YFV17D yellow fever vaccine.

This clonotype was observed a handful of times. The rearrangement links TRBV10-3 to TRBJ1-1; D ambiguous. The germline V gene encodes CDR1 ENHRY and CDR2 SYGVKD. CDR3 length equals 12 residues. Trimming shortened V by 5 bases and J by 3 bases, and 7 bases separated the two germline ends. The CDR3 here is CAISPGDTEAFF. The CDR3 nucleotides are TGTGCCATCAGTCCTGGAGACACTGAAGCTTTCTTT.

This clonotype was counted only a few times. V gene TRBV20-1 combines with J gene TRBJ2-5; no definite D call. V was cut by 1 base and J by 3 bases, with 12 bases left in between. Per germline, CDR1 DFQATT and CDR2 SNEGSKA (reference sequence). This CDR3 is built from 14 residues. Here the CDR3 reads CSARGSSWEETQYF. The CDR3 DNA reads TGCAGTGCTAGAGGGTCGAGCTGGGAAGAGACCCAGTACTTC.

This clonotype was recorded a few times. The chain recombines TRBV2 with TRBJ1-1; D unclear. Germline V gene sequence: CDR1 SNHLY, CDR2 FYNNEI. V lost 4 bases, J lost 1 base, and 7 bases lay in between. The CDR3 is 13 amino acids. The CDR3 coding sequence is TGTGCCAGCAGTGGCCCAAGGAACACTGAAGCTTTCTTT. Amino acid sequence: CASSGPRNTEAFF.

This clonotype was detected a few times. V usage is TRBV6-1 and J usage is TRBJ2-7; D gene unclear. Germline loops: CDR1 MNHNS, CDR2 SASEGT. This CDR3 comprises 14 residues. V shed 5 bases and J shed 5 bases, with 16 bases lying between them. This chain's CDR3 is CASSPNPGLNEQYV. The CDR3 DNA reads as TGTGCCAGCAGTCCTAATCCCGGGTTGAACGAGCAGTACGTC.

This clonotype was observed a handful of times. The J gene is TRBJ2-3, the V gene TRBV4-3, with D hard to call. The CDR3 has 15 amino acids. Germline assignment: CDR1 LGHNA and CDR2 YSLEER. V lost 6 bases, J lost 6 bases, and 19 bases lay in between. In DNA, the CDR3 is TGCGCCAGCAGTGGAATGGTGATGAGTTCTGATACGCAGTATTTT. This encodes CASSGMVMSSDTQYF.

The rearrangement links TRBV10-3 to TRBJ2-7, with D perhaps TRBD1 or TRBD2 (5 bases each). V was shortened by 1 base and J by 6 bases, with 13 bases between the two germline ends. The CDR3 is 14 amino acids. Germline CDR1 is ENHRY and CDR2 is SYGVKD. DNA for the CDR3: TGTGCCATCAGTGAGTATGGGAGCAGGGCCGAGCAGTACGTC. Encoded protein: CAISEYGSRAEQYV.

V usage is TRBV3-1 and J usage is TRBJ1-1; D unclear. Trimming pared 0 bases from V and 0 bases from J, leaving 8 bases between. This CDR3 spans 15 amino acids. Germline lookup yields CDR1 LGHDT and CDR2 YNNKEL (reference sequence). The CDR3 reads CASSQDLGVNTEAFF. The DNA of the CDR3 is TGTGCCAGCAGCCAAGATCTGGGCGTGAACACTGAAGCTTTCTTT.

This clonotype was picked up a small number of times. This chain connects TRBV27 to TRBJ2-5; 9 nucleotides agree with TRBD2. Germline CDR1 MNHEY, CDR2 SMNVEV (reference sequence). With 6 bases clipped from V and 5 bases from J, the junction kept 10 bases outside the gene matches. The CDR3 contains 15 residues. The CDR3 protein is CASSTTGLARETQYF. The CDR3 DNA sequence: TGTGCCAGCAGCACGACGGGACTAGCTCGTGAGACCCAGTACTTC.

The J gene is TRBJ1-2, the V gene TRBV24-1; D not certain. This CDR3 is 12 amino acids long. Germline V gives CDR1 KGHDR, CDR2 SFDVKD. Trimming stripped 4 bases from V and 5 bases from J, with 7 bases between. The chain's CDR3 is CATSDPRYGYTF. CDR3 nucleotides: TGTGCCACCAGTGACCCCCGTTATGGCTACACCTTC.

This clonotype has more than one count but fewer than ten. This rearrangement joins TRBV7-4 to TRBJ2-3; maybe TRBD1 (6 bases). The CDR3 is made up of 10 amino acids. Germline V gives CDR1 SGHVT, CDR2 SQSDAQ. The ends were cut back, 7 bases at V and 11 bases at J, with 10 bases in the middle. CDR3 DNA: TGTGCCAGCAAGGGGGTGAAGCAGTATTTT. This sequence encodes CASKGVKQYF.

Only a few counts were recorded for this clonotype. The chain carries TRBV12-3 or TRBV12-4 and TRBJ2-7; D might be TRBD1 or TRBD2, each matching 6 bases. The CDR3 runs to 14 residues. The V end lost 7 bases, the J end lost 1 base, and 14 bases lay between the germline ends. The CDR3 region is CASKGGRRSYEQYF. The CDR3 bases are TGTGCCAGCAAAGGGGGGAGGAGGTCCTACGAGCAGTACTTC.

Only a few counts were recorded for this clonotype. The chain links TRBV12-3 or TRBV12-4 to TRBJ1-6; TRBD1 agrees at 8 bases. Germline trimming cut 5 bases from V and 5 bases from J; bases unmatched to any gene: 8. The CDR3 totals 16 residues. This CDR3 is CASSPYRGVDNSPLHF. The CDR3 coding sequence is TGTGCCAGCAGTCCCTACAGGGGGGTAGATAATTCACCCCTCCACTTT.

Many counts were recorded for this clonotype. CDR3 amino acids: CASSRGGGPSDEAFF. The CDR3 coding sequence is TGCGCCAGCAGCCGAGGGGGGGGCCCGAGTGATGAAGCTTTCTTT. The chain employs TRBV5-1 and TRBJ1-1, with TRBD1 as a possible D gene (6 bases). From germline, CDR1 is SGHRS and CDR2 YFSETQ. The CDR3 runs to 15 residues. V was clipped by 4 bases and J by 7 bases, with 20 bases between them.

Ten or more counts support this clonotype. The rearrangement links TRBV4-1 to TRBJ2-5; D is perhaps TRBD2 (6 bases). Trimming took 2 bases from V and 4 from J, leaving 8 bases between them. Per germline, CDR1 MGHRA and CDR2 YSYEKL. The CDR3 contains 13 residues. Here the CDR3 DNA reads TGCGCCAGCAGCCAATGGAGGGGAGAGACCCAGTACTTC. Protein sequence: CASSQWRGETQYF.

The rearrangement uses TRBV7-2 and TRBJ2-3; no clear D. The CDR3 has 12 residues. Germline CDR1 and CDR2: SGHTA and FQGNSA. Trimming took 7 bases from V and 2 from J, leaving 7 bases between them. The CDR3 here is CASTTFTDTQYF. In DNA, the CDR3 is TGTGCCAGCACAACCTTCACAGATACGCAGTATTTT.

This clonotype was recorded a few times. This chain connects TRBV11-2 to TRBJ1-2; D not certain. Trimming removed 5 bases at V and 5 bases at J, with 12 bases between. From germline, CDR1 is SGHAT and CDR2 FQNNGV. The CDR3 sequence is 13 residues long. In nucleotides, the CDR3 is TGTGCCAGCAGCCCCCGTCCGATATATGGCTACACCTTC. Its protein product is CASSPRPIYGYTF.

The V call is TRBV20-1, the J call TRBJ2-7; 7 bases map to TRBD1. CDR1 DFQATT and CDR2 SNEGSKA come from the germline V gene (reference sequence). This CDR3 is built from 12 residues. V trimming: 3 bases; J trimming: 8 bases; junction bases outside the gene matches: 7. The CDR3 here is CSARTGIRQQYF. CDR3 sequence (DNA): TGCAGTGCTAGGACAGGGATCCGCCAGCAGTACTTC.

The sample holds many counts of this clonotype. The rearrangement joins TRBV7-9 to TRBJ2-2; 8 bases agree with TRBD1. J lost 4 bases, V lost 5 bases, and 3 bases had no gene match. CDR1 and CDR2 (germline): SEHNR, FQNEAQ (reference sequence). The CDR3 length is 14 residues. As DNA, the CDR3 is TGTGCCAGCAGCGAACAGGGGGGCACCGGGGAGCTGTTTTTT. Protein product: CASSEQGGTGELFF.